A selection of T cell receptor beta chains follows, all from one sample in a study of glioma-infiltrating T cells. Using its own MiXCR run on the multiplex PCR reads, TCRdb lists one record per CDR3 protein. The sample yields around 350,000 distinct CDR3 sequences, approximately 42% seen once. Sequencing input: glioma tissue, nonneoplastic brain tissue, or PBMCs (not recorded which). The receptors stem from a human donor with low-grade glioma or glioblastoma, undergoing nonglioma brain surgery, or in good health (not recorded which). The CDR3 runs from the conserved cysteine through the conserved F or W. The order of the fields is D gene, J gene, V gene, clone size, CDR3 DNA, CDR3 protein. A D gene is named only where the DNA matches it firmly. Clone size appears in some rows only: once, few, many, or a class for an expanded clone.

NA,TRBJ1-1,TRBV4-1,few,TGCGCCAGCAGCCAAGACGAAAGTTACACTGAAGCTTTCTTT,CASSQDESYTEAFF
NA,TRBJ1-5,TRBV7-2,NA,TGTGCCAGCAGCTTATTTGGGGAGAGCAATCAGCCCCAGCATTTT,CASSLFGESNQPQHF
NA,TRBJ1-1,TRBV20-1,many,TGCAGTGCTAGGGGCGGACACCGGGGAACTGAAGCTTTCTTT,CSARGGHRGTEAFF
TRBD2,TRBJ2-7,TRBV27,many,TGTGCCAGCAGTTCAGCCGGACGGGCGCCGGGAGGCGAGCAGTACTTC,CASSSAGRAPGGEQYF
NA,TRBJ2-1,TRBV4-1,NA,TGCGCCAGCAGCCAAGCCCGAATCAGAGGTGAGCAGTTCTTC,CASSQARIRGEQFF
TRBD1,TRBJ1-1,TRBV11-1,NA,TGTGCCAGCAGCAGCGGACAGGGCGGAAGCACTGAAGCTTTCTTT,CASSSGQGGSTEAFF
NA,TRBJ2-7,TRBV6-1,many,TGTGCCAGCAGTGAAACGGTTTACTCCTACGAGCAGTACTTC,CASSETVYSYEQYF
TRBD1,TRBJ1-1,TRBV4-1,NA,TGCGCCAGCAGCCCCCAACCCTACAGGGGGTACACTGGAGCTTTCTTT,CASSPQPYRGYTGAFF
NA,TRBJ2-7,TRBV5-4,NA,TGCGCCAGCAGCTTGACGTTCCACGAGCAGTACTTC,CASSLTFHEQYF
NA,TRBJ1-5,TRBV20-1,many,TGCAGTGCCTGGAGGGGGGGGTATAGCAATCAGCCCCAGCATTTT,CSAWRGGYSNQPQHF
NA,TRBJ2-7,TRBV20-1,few,TGCAGTGCTAGTACCGGGAGCTGGTACGAGCAGTACTTC,CSASTGSWYEQYF
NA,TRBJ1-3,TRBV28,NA,TGTGCCAGCAGTTCAGGGCGTTCTGGAAACACCATATATTTT,CASSSGRSGNTIYF
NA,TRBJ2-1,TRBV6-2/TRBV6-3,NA,TGTGCCAGCAGTTCAAGCCGGGGCCTAGTACGGAACCTTATTGATGAGCAGTTCTTC,CASSSSRGLVRNLIDEQFF
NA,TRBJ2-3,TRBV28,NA,TGTGCCAGCAGTTTAAGCCCCCTCCTTTTCGGGGGCCCAGATACGCAGTATTTT,CASSLSPLLFGGPDTQYF
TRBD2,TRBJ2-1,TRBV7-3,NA,TGTGCCAGCAGCCTAAGCGGGAGGGCCTTGGATGAGCAGTTCTTC,CASSLSGRALDEQFF
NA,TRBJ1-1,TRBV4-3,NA,TGCGCCAGCAGCCAAGAGGGGAACACTGAAGCTCTCTTT,CASSQEGNTEALF
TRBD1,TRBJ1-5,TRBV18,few,TGTGCCAGCTCACCACTCGACAGGGCGGGTCAGCCCCAGCATTTT,CASSPLDRAGQPQHF